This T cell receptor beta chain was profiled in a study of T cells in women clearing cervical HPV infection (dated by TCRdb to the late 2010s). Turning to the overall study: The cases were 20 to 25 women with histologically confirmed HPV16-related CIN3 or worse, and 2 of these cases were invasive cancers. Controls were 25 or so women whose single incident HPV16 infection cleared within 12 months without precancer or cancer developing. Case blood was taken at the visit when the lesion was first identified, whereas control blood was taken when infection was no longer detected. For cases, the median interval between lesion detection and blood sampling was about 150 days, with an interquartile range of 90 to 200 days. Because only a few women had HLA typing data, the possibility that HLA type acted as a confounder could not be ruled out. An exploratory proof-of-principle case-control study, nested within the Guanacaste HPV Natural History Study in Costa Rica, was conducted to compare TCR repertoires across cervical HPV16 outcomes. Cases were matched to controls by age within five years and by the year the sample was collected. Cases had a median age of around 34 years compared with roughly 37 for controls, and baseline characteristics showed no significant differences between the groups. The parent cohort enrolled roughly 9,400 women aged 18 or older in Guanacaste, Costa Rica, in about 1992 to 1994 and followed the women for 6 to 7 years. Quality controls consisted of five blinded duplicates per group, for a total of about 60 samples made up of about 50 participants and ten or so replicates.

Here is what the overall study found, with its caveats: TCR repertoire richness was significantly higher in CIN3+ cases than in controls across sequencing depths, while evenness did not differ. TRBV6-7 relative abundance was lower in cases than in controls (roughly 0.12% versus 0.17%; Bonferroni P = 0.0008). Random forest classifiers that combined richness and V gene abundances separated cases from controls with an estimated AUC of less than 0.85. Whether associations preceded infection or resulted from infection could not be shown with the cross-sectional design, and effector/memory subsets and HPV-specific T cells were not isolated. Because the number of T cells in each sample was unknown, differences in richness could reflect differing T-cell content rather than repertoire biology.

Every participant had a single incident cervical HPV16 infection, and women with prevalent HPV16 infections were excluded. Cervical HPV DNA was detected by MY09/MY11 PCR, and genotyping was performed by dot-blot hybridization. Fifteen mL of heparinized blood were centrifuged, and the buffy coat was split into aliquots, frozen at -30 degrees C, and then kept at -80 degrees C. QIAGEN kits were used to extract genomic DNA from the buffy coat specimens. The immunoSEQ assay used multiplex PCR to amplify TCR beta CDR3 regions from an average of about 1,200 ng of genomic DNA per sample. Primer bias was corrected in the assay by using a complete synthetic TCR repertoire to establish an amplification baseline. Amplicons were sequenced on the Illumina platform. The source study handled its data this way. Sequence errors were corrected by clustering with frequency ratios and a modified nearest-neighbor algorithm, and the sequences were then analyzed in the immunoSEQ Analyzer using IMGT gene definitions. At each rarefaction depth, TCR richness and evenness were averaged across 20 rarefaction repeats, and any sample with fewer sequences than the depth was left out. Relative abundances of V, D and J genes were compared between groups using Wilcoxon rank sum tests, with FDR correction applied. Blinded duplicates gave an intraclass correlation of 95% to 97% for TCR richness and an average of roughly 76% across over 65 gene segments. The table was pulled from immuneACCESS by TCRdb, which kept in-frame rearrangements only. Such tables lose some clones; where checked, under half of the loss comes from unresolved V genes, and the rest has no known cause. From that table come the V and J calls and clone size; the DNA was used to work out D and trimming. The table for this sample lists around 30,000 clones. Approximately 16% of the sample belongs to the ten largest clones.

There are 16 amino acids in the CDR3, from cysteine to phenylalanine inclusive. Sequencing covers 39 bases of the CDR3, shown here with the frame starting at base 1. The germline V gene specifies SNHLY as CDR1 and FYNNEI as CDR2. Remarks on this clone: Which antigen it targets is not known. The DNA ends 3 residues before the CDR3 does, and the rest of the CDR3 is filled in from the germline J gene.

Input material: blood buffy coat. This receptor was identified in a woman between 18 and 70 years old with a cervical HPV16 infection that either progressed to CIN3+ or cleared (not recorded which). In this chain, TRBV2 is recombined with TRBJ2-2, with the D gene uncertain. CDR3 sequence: CASSEEQLAMNEKLFF. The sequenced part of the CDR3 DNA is TGTGCCAGCAGTGAAGAACAGTTGGCAATGAATGAAAAG.